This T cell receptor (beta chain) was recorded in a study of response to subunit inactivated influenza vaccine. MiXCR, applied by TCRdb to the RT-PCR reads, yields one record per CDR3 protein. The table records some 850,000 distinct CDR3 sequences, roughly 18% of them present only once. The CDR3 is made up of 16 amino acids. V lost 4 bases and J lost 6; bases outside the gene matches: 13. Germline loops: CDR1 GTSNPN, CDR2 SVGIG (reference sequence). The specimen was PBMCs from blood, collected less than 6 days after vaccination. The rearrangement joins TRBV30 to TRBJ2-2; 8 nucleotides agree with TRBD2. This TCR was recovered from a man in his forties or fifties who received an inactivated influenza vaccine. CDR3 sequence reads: CAWITSSGGSAGELFF. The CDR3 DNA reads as TGTGCCTGGATAACGTCCAGCGGGGGTAGCGCCGGGGAGCTGTTTTTT.